This passage covers 3 T cell receptor beta chains from one sample sequenced in a study of T cell responses to AZD1222 COVID-19 vaccine. Only in-frame clones appear in the TCRdb table, and some are missing; sequencing was by immunoSEQ multiplex PCR. Of about 120,000 clones in the sample, 86% are singletons; the top ten hold roughly 18%. The source was peripheral blood, collected 28 days after the second AZD1222 dose. All receptors derive from an adult who received the AZD1222 COVID-19 vaccine.

This chain connects TRBV5-4 to TRBJ2-3; D is unresolved. V was trimmed by 4 bases and J by 4 bases, leaving 7 bases between them. This CDR3 comprises 12 residues. Germline V gene data show CDR1 as SGHNT and CDR2 as YYREEE (reference sequence). The CDR3 bases are TGTGCCAGCAGCATAATCGCAGATACGCAGTATTTT. Translation: CASSIIADTQYF.

The chain combines TRBV10-3 with TRBJ2-1; 8 nucleotides agree with TRBD2. Germline CDR1 is ENHRY and CDR2 is SYGVKD. The CDR3 runs 15 residues. V gave up 2 bases and J gave up 4 bases; unmatched junction bases: 4. The CDR3 DNA reads TGTGCCATCAGTGAGACTAGCGGTGATTACAATGAGCAGTTCTTC. It encodes CAISETSGDYNEQFF.

The chain couples TRBV6-2 or TRBV6-3 to TRBJ1-4; D is uncertain. CDR3 length equals 15 residues. The V gene lost 4 bases and the J gene lost 8 bases, with 17 bases spanning the gap. Germline CDR1 is MNHEY and CDR2 is SVGEGT. The CDR3, as DNA: TGTGCCAGCAGTTTACAATTCGGGTTGAACGAAAAACTGTTTTTT. Residues: CASSLQFGLNEKLFF.